This TCR beta chain was sequenced during a study of blood T cell repertoires in COVID-19. As for the study in general: Sources were T cells, B-cell-depleted T cells, or PBMCs; the material itself was cDNA or gDNA.

This CDR3 is 15 amino acids long. The J segment lost 5 bases and the V segment lost 4 bases, leaving 10 bases of the junction unmatched. Germline CDR1 is SGHDT and CDR2 is YYEEEE. The method was immunoSEQ multiplex PCR; TCRdb's version includes in-frame clones alone and lacks a portion of them. The sample has 150,000 to 200,000 clones; about four fifths are singletons. The source is a human donor with acute or convalescent COVID-19. The donor label of this sample is uncertain. V and J are TRBV5-6 and TRBJ2-5, with 8 bases matching TRBD1. Sequencing was carried out using peripheral blood. CDR3 sequence reads: CASSGTDRALETQYF. The DNA for the CDR3 is TGTGCCAGCAGCGGGACGGACAGGGCTCTGGAGACCCAGTACTTC.